One sample yielded the 20 T cell receptor beta chains listed below, sequenced in a study of cytomegalovirus exposure and HLA in healthy donors. The PCR had 60 Vbeta and 13 Jbeta primers. The data were produced by immunoSEQ multiplex PCR, yet TCRdb's version contains in-frame clones alone and is incomplete. The sample holds more than 30,000 clones. Material for sequencing was PBMCs. The receptors originated from a man aged 35 to 55 in good health and CMV-seropositive.

The chain joins TRBV7-9 to TRBJ2-2; D uncertain. The length of the CDR3 is 15 residues. V was shortened by 3 bases and J by 4 bases, with 12 bases between the two germline ends. The germline CDR1 and CDR2 sequences are SEHNR and FQNEAQ (reference sequence). The CDR3 DNA follows: TGTGCCAGCAGCTTGTCAGGTCTGAGCACCGGGGAGCTGTTTTTT. Translating gives CASSLSGLSTGELFF. Filled out from reference TRBV7-9 and TRBJ2-2, the complete variable domain reads DTGVSQNPRHKITKRGQNVTFRCDPISEHNRLYWYRQTLGQGPEFLTYFQNEAQLEKSRLLSDRFSAERPKGSFSTLEIQRTEQGDSAMYLCASSLSGLSTGELFFGEGSRLTVL.

The gene calls are TRBV27 and TRBJ2-7, with 8 nucleotides matching TRBD1. Trimming cost V 0 bases and J 5 bases; bases outside gene matches: 12. Germline V gene data show CDR1 as MNHEY and CDR2 as SMNVEV (reference sequence). There are 17 residues in the CDR3. Here the CDR3 reads CASSLSARTGKRDEQYF. The CDR3 DNA sequence: TGTGCCAGCAGTTTATCGGCGAGGACAGGGAAGAGGGACGAGCAGTACTTC.

Comment on this clone: Additional DNA sequences in this sample encode the identical CDR3. The rearrangement uses TRBV5-4 and TRBJ2-7; 9 bases match TRBD1. Looked up from germline, CDR1 is SGHNT and CDR2 is YYREEE (reference sequence). J lost 0 bases, V lost 4 bases, and 2 bases had no gene match. The CDR3 is made up of 14 amino acids. The CDR3 protein is CASSLDRGSYEQYF. The CDR3 region has the DNA TGTGCCAGCAGCCTGGACAGGGGCTCCTACGAGCAGTACTTC.

The chain recombines TRBV20-1 with TRBJ2-2, with no clear D. Between the trimmed V and J ends, which lost 4 bases and 8 bases, there was a span of 8 bases. The germline CDR1 and CDR2 sequences are DFQATT and SNEGSKA (reference sequence). The CDR3 runs to 11 residues. CDR3 amino acids: CSATLQGELFF. Here the CDR3 DNA reads TGCAGTGCTACTTTACAGGGGGAGCTGTTTTTT.

The chain joins TRBV7-8 to TRBJ2-3; 7 bases are a match to TRBD2. Per germline, CDR1 SGHVS and CDR2 FQNEAQ. Unmatched junction bases numbered 8, after V lost 2 bases and J lost 3 bases. The CDR3 loop spans 16 amino acids. In DNA, the CDR3 is TGTGCCAGCAGCTTAAACACGGGAGGCCGAACAGATACGCAGTATTTT. This translates into CASSLNTGGRTDTQYF.

The chain couples TRBV7-9 to TRBJ2-7; 14 bases are shared with TRBD2. There are 14 residues in the CDR3. Germline V gene lookup returns CDR1 SEHNR and CDR2 FQNEAQ (reference sequence). Trimming at V came to 5 bases and at J to 6 bases, leaving 3 bases not matched to a gene. The CDR3: CASSQGLAGAEQYF. The CDR3 nucleotides are TGTGCCAGCAGCCAGGGACTAGCGGGAGCCGAGCAGTACTTC.

V and J are TRBV19 and TRBJ2-2; 13 nucleotides line up with TRBD2. Germline lookup yields CDR1 LNHDA and CDR2 SQIVND (reference sequence). V was clipped by 3 bases and J by 6 bases; unmatched bases: 4. The CDR3 runs 16 residues. The CDR3 region has the DNA TGTGCCAGTAGTATTCCCACTAGCGGGAGGGCCGGGGAGCTGTTTTTT. Translation gives CASSIPTSGRAGELFF.

This chain uses TRBV7-9 with TRBJ2-1, with 10 bases lining up with TRBD2. V lost 5 bases and J lost 6; bases outside the gene matches: 13. The CDR3 loop spans 17 amino acids. Germline V gives CDR1 SEHNR, CDR2 FQNEAQ (reference sequence). As DNA, the CDR3 is TGTGCCAGCAGCCCCTCAGCGGGAGGGCCGGGGACCAATGAGCAGTTCTTC. Translated: CASSPSAGGPGTNEQFF.

J is TRBJ2-2 and V is TRBV2; possibly TRBD1 for D (6 bases). The CDR3 is made up of 14 amino acids. Per germline, CDR1 SNHLY and CDR2 FYNNEI. The V end was cut by 8 bases, the J end by 1 base, with 11 bases between. The CDR3 DNA reads as TGTGCCAGCGACGCGACAGGGAACACCGGGGAGCTGTTTTTT. Translation: CASDATGNTGELFF.

This chain uses TRBV7-9 with TRBJ1-1, with TRBD1 as a possible D gene (5 bases). The germline V and J ends were trimmed by 1 base and 4 bases, with 16 bases remaining between them. The germline V gene encodes CDR1 SEHNR and CDR2 FQNEAQ (reference sequence). CDR3 length: 16 residues. CDR3 sequence (DNA): TGTGCCAGCAGCTTAGGGAGGGGACTCCGGGGCACTGAAGCTTTCTTT. As protein: CASSLGRGLRGTEAFF.

The gene calls are TRBV7-3 and TRBJ1-1; D ambiguous. Trimming pared 5 bases from V and 3 bases from J, leaving 16 bases between. The CDR3 is made up of 15 amino acids. Per the germline V gene, CDR1 is SGHTA and CDR2 is FQGTGA. CDR3 protein: CASSPGEGGYTEAFF. CDR3 nucleotide sequence: TGTGCCAGCAGCCCCGGGGAGGGAGGGTACACTGAAGCTTTCTTT.

CDR3 amino acids: CASSVRGTQPQHF. The CDR3 coding sequence is TGTGCCAGCAGCGTCAGGGGGACTCAGCCCCAGCATTTT. The rearrangement uses TRBV9 and TRBJ1-5; TRBD1 aligns across 7 bases. The trim removed 2 bases at V and 6 bases at J, leaving 2 bases unmatched. The CDR3 runs to 13 residues. Germline CDR1 reads SGDLS; CDR2 reads YYNGEE. Based on the CDR3 plus reference TRBV9 and TRBJ1-5, the full variable domain is DSGVTQTPKHLITATGQRVTLRCSPRSGDLSVYWYQQSLDQGLQFLIQYYNGEERAKGNILERFSAQQFPDLHSELNLSSLELGDSALYFCASSVRGTQPQHFGDGTRLSIL.

V usage is TRBV5-1 and J usage is TRBJ2-5; D gene ambiguous. The V and J ends lost 1 base and 2 bases respectively, with 12 bases between them. The CDR3 runs to 15 residues. Germline CDR1 reads SGHRS; CDR2 reads YFSETQ. The CDR3 region has the DNA TGCGCCAGCAGCTTGCTCGAACGTCGGCAAGAGACCCAGTACTTC. Translation: CASSLLERRQETQYF.

The chain links TRBV7-6 to TRBJ1-1; no clear D. The CDR3 is 15 amino acids. The V gene's germline CDR1 is SGHVS and CDR2 FNYEAQ. Deletions cut 2 bases from V and 3 bases from J, with 13 bases between. The CDR3 protein is CASSLNGGLYTEAFF. The CDR3 nucleotides read TGTGCCAGCAGCTTAAACGGCGGTCTCTACACTGAAGCTTTCTTT.

The chain is built from TRBV2 and TRBJ2-7, with D unclear. Between the trimmed V and J ends, which lost 1 base and 2 bases, there was a span of 12 bases. Germline V gives CDR1 SNHLY, CDR2 FYNNEI. The CDR3 length is 15 residues. CDR3 nucleotide sequence: TGTGCCAGCAGTGAAGGGCAGGTCAGAACCTACGAGCAGTACTTC. It encodes CASSEGQVRTYEQYF.

The gene calls are TRBV4-1 and TRBJ1-1; D is perhaps TRBD1 (6 bases). Trimming removed 1 base from V and 4 bases from J, with 10 bases in between. In germline, CDR1 is MGHRA, CDR2 YSYEKL. The CDR3 has 14 amino acids. The CDR3 loop is CASSQGRGFTEAFF. The CDR3 nucleotides are TGCGCCAGCAGCCAAGGTAGGGGGTTCACTGAAGCTTTCTTT.

V and J are TRBV6-5 and TRBJ2-7, with D possibly matching TRBD1 (6 bases). Germline lookup yields CDR1 MNHEY and CDR2 SVGAGI. CDR3 length equals 12 residues. Trimming stripped 6 bases from V and 3 bases from J, with 9 bases between. This chain's CDR3 is CASSRTVYEQYF. For the CDR3, the DNA is TGTGCCAGCAGCCGGACAGTCTACGAGCAGTACTTC.

The chain couples TRBV6-5 to TRBJ2-3; possibly TRBD2 for D (6 bases). The CDR3 extends over 13 amino acids. Looked up from germline, CDR1 is MNHEY and CDR2 is SVGAGI. V was cut by 6 bases and J by 3 bases, with 10 bases left in between. CDR3 residues: CASSPGGTDTQYF. The CDR3 DNA is TGTGCCAGCAGCCCCGGGGGTACAGATACGCAGTATTTT.

The chain links TRBV30 to TRBJ2-7, with a weak D call TRBD2 (7 bases). Germline values: CDR1 GTSNPN, CDR2 SVGIG (reference sequence). The V end was cut by 1 base, the J end by 2 bases, with 15 bases between. This CDR3 contains 15 residues. The CDR3 coding sequence is TGTGCCTGGAGTGATCCCAGGGGAGGGGCCTACGAGCAGTACTTC. Protein sequence: CAWSDPRGGAYEQYF.

The chain has TRBV30 and TRBJ2-5, with 8 bases aligning to TRBD1. This CDR3 is built from 14 residues. After removal of 6 bases from V and 7 bases from J, the junction contained 13 bases not matched to a gene. Per germline, CDR1 GTSNPN and CDR2 SVGIG (reference sequence). The CDR3 loop is CACTSGQALGTQYF. CDR3 DNA sequence: TGTGCCTGCACCTCGGGACAGGCGCTCGGGACCCAGTACTTC.